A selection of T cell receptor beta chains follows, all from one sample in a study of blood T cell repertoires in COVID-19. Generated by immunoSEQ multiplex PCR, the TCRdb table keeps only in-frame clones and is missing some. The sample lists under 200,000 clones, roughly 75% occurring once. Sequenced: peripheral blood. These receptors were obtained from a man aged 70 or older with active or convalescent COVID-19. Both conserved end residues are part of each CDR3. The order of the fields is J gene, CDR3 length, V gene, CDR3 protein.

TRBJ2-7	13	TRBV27	CASTRGSSYEQYF
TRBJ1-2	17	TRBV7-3	CASSPTGGVMVPGGYTF
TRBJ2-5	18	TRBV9	CASSRTSGTRRGQETQYF
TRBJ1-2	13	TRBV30	CACPTGTGGGYTF
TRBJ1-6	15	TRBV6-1	CASSESFMGGSPLHF
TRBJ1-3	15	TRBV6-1	CASSDRLISGNTIYF
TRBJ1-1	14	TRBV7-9	CASSLMGPGNEAFF
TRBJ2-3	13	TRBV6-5	CASTMTGTDTQYF
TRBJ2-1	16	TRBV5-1	CASSPTSGGAENEQFF
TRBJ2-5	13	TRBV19	CASSITRAEAQYF
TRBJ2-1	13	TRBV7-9	CASSFSPNNEQFF
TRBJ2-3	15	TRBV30	CAWSPTSGRADTQYF
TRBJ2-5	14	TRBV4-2	CASSQKPRGETQYF
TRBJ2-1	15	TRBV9	CASSSRLAFEHEQFF
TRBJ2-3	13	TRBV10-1	CASRGQGSDTQYF
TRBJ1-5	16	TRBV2	CASSWTGVGSNQPQHF
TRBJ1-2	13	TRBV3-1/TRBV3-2	CASSQANNEGYTF
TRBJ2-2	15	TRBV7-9	CASSLGVGDTGELFF
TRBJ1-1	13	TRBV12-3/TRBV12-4	CASSLRTGAEAFF
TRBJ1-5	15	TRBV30	CAWSEGRQLNQPQHF
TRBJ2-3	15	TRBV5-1	CASRPSRTSEGTQYF
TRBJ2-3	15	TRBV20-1	CSASDGQGAWDTQYF
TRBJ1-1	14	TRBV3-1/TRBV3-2	CASSQRGFTTEAFF
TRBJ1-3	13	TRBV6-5	CASSSIMFDTIYF
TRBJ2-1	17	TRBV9	CASSVGPERDGCDEQFF